This T cell receptor beta chain is drawn from a study of blood T cell repertoires in COVID-19. Across the study: COVID-19 samples, acute and convalescent, were from the United States, Italy and Spain.

This table comes from immunoSEQ multiplex PCR, and its TCRdb copy is limited to in-frame clones, with some not included. The sample lists 500,000 to 600,000 clones; 85% to 90% were seen once. The V and J ends lost 1 base and 1 base respectively, with 21 bases between them. The length of the CDR3 is 18 residues. Per germline, CDR1 SGDLS and CDR2 YYNGEE. The sequence derives from a woman aged 45-59 years with COVID-19, enrolled during active disease. Material: peripheral blood. J is TRBJ2-7 and V is TRBV9, with TRBD1 as a possible D gene (6 bases). The CDR3 nucleotides are TGTGCCAGCAGCGTAATCCCAGGGGAAGCGCGAGGATCCTACGAGCAGTACTTC. Protein product: CASSVIPGEARGSYEQYF.